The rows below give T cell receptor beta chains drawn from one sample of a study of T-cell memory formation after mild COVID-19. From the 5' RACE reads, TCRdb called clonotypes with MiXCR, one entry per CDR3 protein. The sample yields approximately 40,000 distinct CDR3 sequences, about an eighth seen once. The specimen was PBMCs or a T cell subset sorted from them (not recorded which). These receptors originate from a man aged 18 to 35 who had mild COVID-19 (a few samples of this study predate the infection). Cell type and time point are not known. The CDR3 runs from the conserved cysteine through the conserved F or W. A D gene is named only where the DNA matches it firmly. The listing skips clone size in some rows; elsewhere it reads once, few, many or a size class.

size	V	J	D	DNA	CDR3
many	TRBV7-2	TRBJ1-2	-	TGTGCCAGCAGCTTAAGGGTAGATTACGAAAACACCTTC	CASSLRVDYENTF
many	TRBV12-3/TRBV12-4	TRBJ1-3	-	TGTGCCAGCAAGCTGGGACGGAGCTCTGGAAACACCATATATTTT	CASKLGRSSGNTIYF
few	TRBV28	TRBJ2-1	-	TGTGCCAGCAACTACCCGGGGGCGGGCAATGAGCAGTTCTTC	CASNYPGAGNEQFF
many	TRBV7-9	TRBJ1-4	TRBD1	TGTGCCAGCAGCATACTGACAGGGACGCAAGAAAAACTGTTTTTT	CASSILTGTQEKLFF
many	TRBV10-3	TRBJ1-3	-	TGTGCCAGTATTCCAGCGTCCGGAAACACCATATATTTT	CASIPASGNTIYF
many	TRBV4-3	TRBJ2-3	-	TGCGCCAGCAGCCTTATCCATGGGGACTCAGATACGCAGTATTTT	CASSLIHGDSDTQYF
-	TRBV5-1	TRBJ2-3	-	TGCGCCAGCAGTACCTCGGACAGCACTGATACGCAGTATTTT	CASSTSDSTDTQYF
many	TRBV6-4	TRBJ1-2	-	TGTGCCAGCAGTGAGGTCCTAGGTGTAGGGGAAAACTATGGCTACACCTTC	CASSEVLGVGENYGYTF
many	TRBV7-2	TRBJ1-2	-	TGTGCCAGCAGCTTAGTCACCTTAGACTATGGCTACACCTTC	CASSLVTLDYGYTF
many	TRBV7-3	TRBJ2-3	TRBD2	TGTGCCAGCAGCTGGACTAGCGGGGGGACCTACACAGATACGCAGTATTTT	CASSWTSGGTYTDTQYF
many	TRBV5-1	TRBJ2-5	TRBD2	TGCGCCAGCAGCCCGAGTAGCGGGGGCCCCGGAGAGACCCAGTACTTC	CASSPSSGGPGETQYF
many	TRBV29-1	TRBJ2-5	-	TGCAGCGTTACCTACTCGAGGGACACCCACCAAGAGACCCAGTACTTC	CSVTYSRDTHQETQYF
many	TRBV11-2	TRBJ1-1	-	TGTGCCAGCAGCTTAGGTGGGTATCCGAACACTGAAGCTTTCTTT	CASSLGGYPNTEAFF
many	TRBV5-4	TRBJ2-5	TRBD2	TGTGCCAGCAGCTTGGCCGGGAATAGCGGGGGGCCGGGGGAGACCCAGTACTTC	CASSLAGNSGGPGETQYF
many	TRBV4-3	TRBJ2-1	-	TGCGCCAGCAGCCAAGATAGGGTCGATGAGCAGTTCTTC	CASSQDRVDEQFF
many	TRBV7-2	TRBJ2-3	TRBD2	TGTGCCAGCAGCCCTCGGCGGGGGGCCTCGCCACGCACAGATACGCAGTATTTT	CASSPRRGASPRTDTQYF
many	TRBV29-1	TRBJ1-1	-	TGCAGCGTCCAAGGACAGTTGAACACTGAAGCTTTCTTT	CSVQGQLNTEAFF
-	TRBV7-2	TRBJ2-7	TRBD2	TGTGCCAGCAGCTCCAGCGGGGCTGGGCGCGTCGAGCAGTACTTC	CASSSSGAGRVEQYF
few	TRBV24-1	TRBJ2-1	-	TGTGCCACCAGTGATTATGGCTCAGCTAACAATGAGCAGTTCTTC	CATSDYGSANNEQFF
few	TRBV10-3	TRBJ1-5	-	TGTGCCATCAATAGCAATCAGCCCCAGCATTTT	CAINSNQPQHF
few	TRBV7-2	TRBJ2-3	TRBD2	TGTGCCAGCAGCCTCCTGACTAGCGGGGGCACAGATACGCAGTATTTT	CASSLLTSGGTDTQYF
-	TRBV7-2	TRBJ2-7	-	TGTGCCAGCAGCTTAGCGGGGACTTCGGGGGAGCAGTACTTC	CASSLAGTSGEQYF
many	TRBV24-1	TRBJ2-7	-	TGTGCCACCCTGCGGCCGCTCTACGAGCAGTACTTC	CATLRPLYEQYF
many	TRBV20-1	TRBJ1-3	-	TGCAGTGCTAGGCAGGGAGGAAACACCATATATTTT	CSARQGGNTIYF
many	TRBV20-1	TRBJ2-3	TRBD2	TGCAGTGCTTTCCGGGGGGGGGGCACAGATACGCAGTATTTT	CSAFRGGGTDTQYF
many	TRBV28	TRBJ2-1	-	TGTGCCAGCAGTACCGGGACACCCTTTTACTACGAGCAGTTCTTC	CASSTGTPFYYEQFF
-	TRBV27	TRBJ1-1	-	TGTGCCAGCAGTTCAATGGGTGGTTTCTCGTACACTGAAGCTTTCTTT	CASSSMGGFSYTEAFF
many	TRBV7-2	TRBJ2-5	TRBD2	TGTGCCAGCTTGAGTCAGCGGGGGGGGCAAGAGACCCAGTACTTC	CASLSQRGGQETQYF
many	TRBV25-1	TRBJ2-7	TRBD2	TGTGCCAGCAGTGAATTTCGAATAGCGGGGGCCAGTGATTCCTACGAGCAGTACTTC	CASSEFRIAGASDSYEQYF
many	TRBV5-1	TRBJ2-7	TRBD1	TGCGCCAGCAGCCCCCGACAGGGGGCGTACGAGCAGTACTTC	CASSPRQGAYEQYF
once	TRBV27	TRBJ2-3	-	TGTGCCAGCAGTTCCAGGTTAAGCACAGATACGCAGTATTTT	CASSSRLSTDTQYF
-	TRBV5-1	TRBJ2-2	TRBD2	TGCGCCAGCAGCTTCGTAACTAGCGGGAGTGGGGAGCTGTTTTTT	CASSFVTSGSGELFF
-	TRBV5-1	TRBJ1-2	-	TGCGCCAGCAGCTTGGCCGGACGACTCCATGGCTACACCTTC	CASSLAGRLHGYTF
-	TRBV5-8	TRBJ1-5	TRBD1	TGTGCCAGCAGCACCCAGACAGGGTGGGTGGCGCCCCAGCATTTT	CASSTQTGWVAPQHF
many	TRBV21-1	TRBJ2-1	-	TGTGCCAGCAGCTCCAAGGGACTGCCTTCCTACAATGAGCAGTTCTTC	CASSSKGLPSYNEQFF
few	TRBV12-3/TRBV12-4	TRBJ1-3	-	TGTGCCAGCAGTTTAGGGGGTCACCTGTTCTCTGGAAACACCATATATTTT	CASSLGGHLFSGNTIYF